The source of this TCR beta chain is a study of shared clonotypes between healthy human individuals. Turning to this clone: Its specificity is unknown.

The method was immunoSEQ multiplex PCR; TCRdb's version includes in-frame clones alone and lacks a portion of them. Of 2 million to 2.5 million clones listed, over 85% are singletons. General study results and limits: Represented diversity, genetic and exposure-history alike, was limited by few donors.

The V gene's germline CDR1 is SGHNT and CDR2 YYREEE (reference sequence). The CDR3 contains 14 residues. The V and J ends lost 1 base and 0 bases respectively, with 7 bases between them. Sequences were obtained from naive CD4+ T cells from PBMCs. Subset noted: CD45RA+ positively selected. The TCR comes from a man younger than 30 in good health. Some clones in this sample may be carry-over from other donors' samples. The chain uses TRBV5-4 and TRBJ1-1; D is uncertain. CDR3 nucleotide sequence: TGTGCCAGCAGCTTGAGCCAGATGAACACTGAAGCTTTCTTT. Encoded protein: CASSLSQMNTEAFF.